This T cell receptor (beta chain) was recorded in a study of T cells in Graves' hyperthyroidism and ophthalmopathy. The sample holds a few counts of this clonotype. This could be a read error, since a much larger clone is one nucleotide away. Per germline, CDR1 SGHTA and CDR2 FQGNSA. The CDR3 sequence is 15 residues long. It was uncontrolled infection, other autoimmune disease, pregnancy or lactation that excluded patients. What was amplified from RNA transcripts were TCR beta CDR3 regions. A set of HTBI primers served as the primers for a first-round RT-PCR of the TCR CDR3. TCRdb used MiXCR to reprocess the multiplex PCR reads, holding one entry per CDR3 protein. The profile shows fewer than 650,000 distinct CDR3 sequences, roughly 15% of them singletons.

V is TRBV7-2 and J is TRBJ2-5; D is possibly TRBD1 (5 bases). This TCR came from a middle-aged woman with Graves' ophthalmopathy. Sequencing was done on a sample of blood. In nucleotides, the CDR3 is TGTGCCAGCAGCTTAGCGATTGACAGCCAAGGGACCCAGTACTTC. It is translated as CASSLAIDSQGTQYF. The entire variable domain, with the rest obtained from reference TRBV7-2 and TRBJ2-5, is as follows: GAGVSQSPSNKVTEKGKDVELRCDPISGHTALYWYRQSLGQGLEFLIYFQGNSAPDKSGLPSDRFSAERTGGSVSTLTIQRTQQEDSAVYLCASSLAIDSQGTQYFGPGTRLLVL.